The 3 T cell receptor beta chains reported below all come from one sample, sequenced in a study of T-cell reconstitution after alpha-beta-depleted transplantation in children. The TCRbeta library incorporated unique molecular identifiers. TCRdb re-derived calls from the PCR reads in MiXCR, one entry per CDR3 protein. Found here are 200,000 to 250,000 distinct CDR3 sequences, 9.5% to 15% of them singletons; the top ten hold around 3%. The sequencing here drew on PBMCs from the stem cell graft donor, taken from the stem cell graft. These receptors all stem from a human donor who donated a stem cell graft to a child with acute lymphoblastic leukemia.

This clonotype was observed many times. The CDR3 DNA follows: TGCGCCAGCAGCTCGGGGCAGGAGATCGAAGAAAAACTGTTTTTT. It translates to CASSSGQEIEEKLFF. The chain has TRBV5-1 and TRBJ1-4, with a tentative D call TRBD1 (5 bases). The CDR3 length is 15 residues. CDR1 SGHRS and CDR2 YFSETQ come from the germline V gene. Trimming shortened V by 3 bases and J by 8 bases, and 17 bases separated the two germline ends.

This clonotype was observed at least ten times. The genes are TRBV29-1 and TRBJ2-1, with 9 bases matching TRBD2. This CDR3 has 12 residues. CDR1 and CDR2 (germline): SQVTM, ANQGSEA. The junction had 8 bases not matched to a gene; V was cut back by 2 bases and J by 15 bases. The CDR3 nucleotides are TGCAGCGTTGAATTGTTGCGGGAGGGCCCGTTCTTC. Encoded protein: CSVELLREGPFF.

This clonotype appeared a few times. At one end, the junction sequence differs from germline, possibly due to a read error. The chain combines TRBV12-3 or TRBV12-4 with TRBJ2-7; D is ambiguous. This CDR3 region has 14 residues. The CDR3 loop reads CASTLGTSVGEQYF. CDR3 DNA: TGTGCCAGCACTTTAGGAACGTCCGTAGGGGAGCAGTACTTC.